Below, 27 T cell receptor beta chains from the same sample are listed, as sequenced in a study of T-cell reconstitution after alpha-beta-depleted transplantation in children (dated by TCRdb to about 2016). This specimen's treatment or condition label, per the study, means: allogeneic hematopoietic cell transplantation with graft depleted of TCRalphabeta T cells and CD19 B cells. The library relied on PCR. Sequencing was carried out with an Illumina HiSeq 2500. TCR libraries were prepared with molecular barcoding, using unique molecular identifiers to normalize TCRbeta repertoire quantification. TCRdb reanalyzed the raw reads on its own, using fastp at Q25 for trimming and MiXCR for clone calling, and kept in-frame beta chains. When rows share a CDR3 protein, they turn into one entry using the most common DNA and genes. Present in this sample are about 1,000,000 distinct CDR3 sequences, about 29% of which were seen just once. 28% of the sample is held by the ten biggest clonotypes.

Sequencing was performed on PBMCs, mostly from graft donor cells, taken 360 days after TCRalphabeta/CD19-depleted stem cell transplant. Receptors were obtained from a boy younger than two who had a stem cell transplant for SCID, so the T cells may come from the graft donor.

V and J are TRBV5-1 and TRBJ2-2; TRBD1 aligns across 9 bases. The V gene's germline CDR1 is SGHRS and CDR2 YFSETQ. V trimming: 4 bases; J trimming: 4 bases; junction bases outside the gene matches: 11. The CDR3 extends over 17 amino acids. The CDR3 reads CASSPRGTGPGTGELFF. DNA of the CDR3: TGCGCCAGCAGCCCTAGAGGGACAGGGCCCGGCACCGGGGAGCTGTTTTTT.

The V call is TRBV6-5, the J call TRBJ2-1; D is unclear. The V gene lost 0 bases and the J gene lost 8 bases, with 20 bases spanning the gap. This CDR3 comprises 17 residues. Per germline, CDR1 MNHEY and CDR2 SVGAGI. The CDR3, as DNA: TGTGCCAGCAGTTACTCAGGTGGCGGTCGGTTCGGGCATGAGCAGTTCTTC. Protein sequence: CASSYSGGGRFGHEQFF.

The chain joins TRBV5-1 to TRBJ2-5; TRBD2 matches at 8 bases. CDR3 size: 18 residues. Trimming took 3 bases from V and 5 from J; bases not matched to a gene: 18. Germline CDR1 SGHRS, CDR2 YFSETQ. The CDR3 protein is CASSYYKAAGVSEETQYF. In DNA form, the CDR3 reads TGCGCCAGCAGCTACTATAAGGCAGCGGGGGTCTCCGAGGAGACCCAGTACTTC.

This clonotype was counted only a few times. The chain links TRBV7-3 to TRBJ2-7, with D unclear. V was shortened by 5 bases and J by 4 bases, with 15 bases between the two germline ends. The CDR3 length is 14 residues. Germline values: CDR1 SGHTA, CDR2 FQGTGA. Here the CDR3 DNA reads TGTGCCAGCAGCCCCCGTCCTGGGTTGTACGAGCAGTACTTC. Translated: CASSPRPGLYEQYF.

This clonotype showed up just a few times. This chain joins TRBV12-3 or TRBV12-4 and TRBJ1-4, with 8 bases that match TRBD1. V shed 5 bases, J shed 7 bases, and the junction held 6 bases outside the gene matches. The CDR3 is made up of 14 amino acids. For the CDR3, the DNA is TGTGCCAGCAGTCCGGGGACAGGAGTTGAAAAACTGTTTTTT. The encoded protein is CASSPGTGVEKLFF.

This clonotype was counted between two and nine times. V and J are TRBV5-1 and TRBJ2-7; 10 bases agree with TRBD1. This CDR3 comprises 14 residues. Germline values: CDR1 SGHRS, CDR2 YFSETQ. Trimming at V came to 7 bases and at J to 3 bases, leaving 7 bases not matched to a gene. The CDR3 region has the DNA TGCGCCAGCGGGCCGGGACAGGGGTTCTACGAGCAGTACTTC. Translated, it gives CASGPGQGFYEQYF.

This clonotype has more than one count but fewer than ten. This chain connects TRBV20-1 to TRBJ1-1, with a tentative D call TRBD1 (5 bases). The CDR3 is made up of 15 amino acids. Trimming stripped 1 base from V and 4 bases from J, with 16 bases between. Germline V CDR1 and CDR2: DFQATT, SNEGSKA (reference sequence). The CDR3 DNA is TGCAGTGCTAGAGCGCAGGGAAGTGTAGTCACTGAAGCTTTCTTT. Amino acids: CSARAQGSVVTEAFF.

This clonotype was counted a few times. The chain is built from TRBV12-3 or TRBV12-4 and TRBJ2-5, with 7 bases matching TRBD1. V lost 6 bases to trimming and J lost 4 bases; unmatched junction nucleotides: 5. This CDR3 spans 13 amino acids. The DNA for the CDR3 is TGTGCCAGCAGACGACAGGGAACAGAGACCCAGTACTTC. It specifies CASRRQGTETQYF.

The CDR3 DNA is TGTGCCAGCAGCTTAGGACAGGGGGTCGGAGCTTTCTTT. It codes for CASSLGQGVGAFF. This sequence joins TRBV7-9 and TRBJ1-1, with 9 bases aligning to TRBD1. The CDR3 length is 13 residues. The V gene's germline CDR1 is SEHNR and CDR2 FQNEAQ (reference sequence). The trim removed 1 base at V and 10 bases at J, leaving 4 bases unmatched.

In this sample, this clonotype turned up a few times. The chain employs TRBV15 and TRBJ1-5; D unresolved. V gave up 0 bases and J gave up 7 bases, with 7 bases separating them. The CDR3 sequence is 13 residues long. Germline CDR1 is LNHNV and CDR2 is YYDKDF (reference sequence). The CDR3 loop reads CATSRDQVQPQHF. DNA for the CDR3: TGTGCCACCAGCAGAGATCAGGTCCAGCCCCAGCATTTT.

The chain uses TRBV9 and TRBJ2-3; D possibly corresponds to TRBD1 (6 bases). This CDR3 has 15 residues. Germline CDR1 and CDR2: SGDLS and YYNGEE. Trimming removed 3 bases at V and 6 bases at J, with 17 bases between. This chain's CDR3 is CASSGGLLKGDTQYF. CDR3 nucleotide sequence: TGTGCCAGCAGCGGGGGGCTATTAAAGGGGGATACGCAGTATTTT.

V gene TRBV5-1 combines with J gene TRBJ1-5, with D hard to call. Between the trimmed V and J ends, which lost 3 bases and 2 bases, there was a span of 9 bases. CDR3 size: 14 residues. The germline V gene encodes CDR1 SGHRS and CDR2 YFSETQ. The CDR3, as DNA: TGCGCCAGCAGCTCGCCTCAAGGCAATCAGCCCCAGCATTTT. As protein: CASSSPQGNQPQHF.

CDR3 DNA sequence: TGCAGCGTTGTGAACCAGGGGGCTGAAGCTTTCTTT. Residues: CSVVNQGAEAFF. The chain combines TRBV29-1 with TRBJ1-1; 7 nucleotides agree with TRBD1. With V trimmed by 4 bases and J by 6 bases, 5 bases remained unmatched. The CDR3 contains 12 residues. The germline V gene encodes CDR1 SQVTM and CDR2 ANQGSEA.

The chain employs TRBV29-1 and TRBJ2-1; TRBD1 might be the D (6 bases). There are 13 residues in the CDR3. Per the germline V gene, CDR1 is SQVTM and CDR2 is ANQGSEA. Deletions cut 7 bases from V and 6 bases from J, with 16 bases between. In nucleotides, the CDR3 is TGCAGCGCCTCCAGGACAGTTCTCAATGAGCAGTTCTTC. It translates to CSASRTVLNEQFF.

The genes are TRBV10-3 and TRBJ2-6; 8 bases map to TRBD2. Trimming at V came to 7 bases and at J to 4 bases, leaving 6 bases not matched to a gene. CDR1 and CDR2 from the germline V gene are ENHRY and SYGVKD. This CDR3 region has 15 residues. The CDR3 reads CAIKSAGAGANVLTF. CDR3 in DNA: TGTGCCATCAAGTCAGCGGGGGCGGGGGCCAACGTCCTGACTTTC.

This sequence joins TRBV5-1 and TRBJ1-6; D is uncertain. V was clipped by 0 bases and J by 10 bases, with 11 bases between them. Per germline, CDR1 SGHRS and CDR2 YFSETQ. The CDR3 length is 14 residues. CDR3 region: CASSLDLRKSPLHF. The CDR3 DNA reads as TGCGCCAGCAGCTTGGACCTACGGAAATCACCCCTCCACTTT. The whole variable domain, remainder taken from reference TRBV5-1 and TRBJ1-6, is KAGVTQTPRYLIKTRGQQVTLSCSPISGHRSVSWYQQTPGQGLQFLFEYFSETQRNKGNFPGRFSGRQFSNSRSEMNVSTLELGDSALYLCASSLDLRKSPLHFGNGTRLTVT.

The rearrangement joins TRBV6-6 to TRBJ2-7, with 9 positions matching TRBD1. With 8 bases clipped from V and 5 bases from J, the junction kept 7 bases outside the gene matches. The V gene's germline CDR1 is MNHNY and CDR2 SVGAGI (reference sequence). This CDR3 has 13 amino acids. CDR3 protein: CASFRDREDEQYF. The CDR3 bases are TGTGCCAGCTTTCGGGACAGGGAGGACGAGCAGTACTTC.

V usage is TRBV5-1 and J usage is TRBJ2-7; D not certain. The ends were cut back, 0 bases at V and 0 bases at J, with 10 bases in the middle. Germline loops: CDR1 SGHRS, CDR2 YFSETQ. The length of the CDR3 is 15 residues. Here the CDR3 reads CASSLGWIPSYEQYF. The CDR3 coding sequence is TGCGCCAGCAGCTTGGGATGGATTCCCTCCTACGAGCAGTACTTC. The complete variable domain, with remaining parts taken from reference TRBV5-1 and TRBJ2-7, reads KAGVTQTPRYLIKTRGQQVTLSCSPISGHRSVSWYQQTPGQGLQFLFEYFSETQRNKGNFPGRFSGRQFSNSRSEMNVSTLELGDSALYLCASSLGWIPSYEQYFGPGTRLTVT.

This clonotype was picked up a small number of times. J is TRBJ2-7 and V is TRBV6-5; the match to TRBD2 covers 9 bases. The V gene end was trimmed by 2 bases and the J gene end by 6 bases; junction bases not matched to a gene: 8. This CDR3 has 15 amino acids. The germline gives CDR1 MNHEY, CDR2 SVGAGI. The CDR3 DNA is TGTGCCAGCAGTTACGGCGGGGGGGACTTGAGCGAGCAGTACTTC. Translation gives CASSYGGGDLSEQYF.

The chain employs TRBV4-1 and TRBJ2-2; D tentatively reads TRBD1 or TRBD2 (6 bases each). There are 15 residues in the CDR3. V gave up 4 bases and J gave up 5 bases, with 14 bases separating them. CDR1 and CDR2 (germline): MGHRA, YSYEKL. The DNA for the CDR3 is TGCGCCAGCAGCCTCCGCGGGACACCTACCGGGGAGCTGTTTTTT. Residues: CASSLRGTPTGELFF.

V usage is TRBV5-1 and J usage is TRBJ1-1; D is unresolved. The germline V gene has CDR1 SGHRS and CDR2 YFSETQ. The germline V and J ends were trimmed by 0 bases and 1 base, with 10 bases remaining between them. The CDR3 consists of 15 residues. The CDR3 DNA follows: TGCGCCAGCAGCTTGGTGGGAAAACAGAACACTGAAGCTTTCTTT. This encodes CASSLVGKQNTEAFF. Complete variable domain (other parts from reference TRBV5-1 and TRBJ1-1): KAGVTQTPRYLIKTRGQQVTLSCSPISGHRSVSWYQQTPGQGLQFLFEYFSETQRNKGNFPGRFSGRQFSNSRSEMNVSTLELGDSALYLCASSLVGKQNTEAFFGQGTRLTVV.

The rearrangement joins TRBV6-5 to TRBJ2-7, with 11 bases identical to TRBD1. The CDR3 has 18 amino acids. Germline values: CDR1 MNHEY, CDR2 SVGAGI. V was clipped by 0 bases and J by 0 bases; unmatched bases: 7. CDR3 coding DNA: TGTGCCAGCAGTTACTCTCACCTGGGACAGGGGGGCTCCTACGAGCAGTACTTC. Amino acids: CASSYSHLGQGGSYEQYF.

The chain couples TRBV20-1 to TRBJ1-5; unclear D gene. The CDR3 is made up of 14 amino acids. V was clipped by 0 bases and J by 3 bases, with 9 bases between them. Germline V gives CDR1 DFQATT, CDR2 SNEGSKA (reference sequence). CDR3 DNA: TGCAGTGCTAGAGAGTATGGGTTCAATCAGCCCCAGCATTTT. As protein: CSAREYGFNQPQHF.

This clonotype was found many times. The J gene is TRBJ2-1, the V gene TRBV6-1; TRBD2 matches at 11 bases. Germline CDR1 reads MNHNS; CDR2 reads SASEGT. The CDR3 covers 16 residues. After removal of 5 bases from V and 5 bases from J, the junction contained 8 bases not matched to a gene. The CDR3: CASSRRLAGSDNEQFF. CDR3 coding DNA: TGTGCCAGCAGTCGAAGACTAGCGGGGAGTGACAATGAGCAGTTCTTC.

This clonotype appeared a few times. The CDR3 DNA reads TGCGCCAGCAGTGAGCCGAGGGGATCCCTAGCGGGGGGGCCTTTCAATTCGCAGTTCTTC. Translation gives CASSEPRGSLAGGPFNSQFF. The chain has TRBV10-2 and TRBJ2-1; 12 positions agree with TRBD2. Per the germline V gene, CDR1 is WSHSY and CDR2 is SAAADI. The CDR3 extends over 20 amino acids. V shed 2 bases and J 12 bases; nucleotides not matched to a gene: 23.

This clonotype was detected once. The V call is TRBV28, the J call TRBJ2-1; D possibly corresponds to TRBD2 (6 bases). Germline loops: CDR1 MDHEN, CDR2 SYDVKM. This CDR3 comprises 15 residues. Trimming cost V 3 bases and J 5 bases, with 14 bases left between them. The CDR3: CASSFWGLFNNEQFF. In DNA form, the CDR3 reads TGTGCCAGCAGTTTCTGGGGACTTTTCAACAATGAGCAGTTCTTC.

This clonotype has a handful of counts. The V gene is TRBV4-1, the J gene TRBJ2-2, with TRBD1 identical over 10 bases. CDR1 and CDR2 (germline): MGHRA, YSYEKL. The trim removed 1 base at V and 2 bases at J, leaving 7 bases unmatched. This CDR3 is 18 amino acids long. CDR3 in amino acids: CASSQGGTGAFNTGELFF. Here the CDR3 DNA reads TGCGCCAGCAGCCAAGGAGGGACAGGGGCTTTTAACACCGGGGAGCTGTTTTTT.